The rows below give T cell receptor beta chains drawn from one sample of a study of CD8 T cells in Susac syndrome. From the immunoSEQ multiplex PCR reads, TCRdb called clonotypes with MiXCR, one entry per CDR3 protein. The table has about 64,000 distinct CDR3 sequences, around 95% seen once. The sample taken for sequencing was CD8+ T cells from PBMCs. The receptors here all came from a human donor with multiple sclerosis. The CDR3 runs from the conserved cysteine through the conserved F or W. Fields, in order: CDR3 protein, CDR3 DNA, CDR3 length, clone size, V gene, J gene, D gene. A D gene is named only where the DNA matches it firmly. Where a row states a size, it is once, few, many or the class of an expanded clone; other rows omit it.

CASSQSSSYNEQFF	TGTGCCAGCAGTCAATCGAGCTCCTACAATGAGCAGTTCTTC	14	-	TRBV6-2/TRBV6-3	TRBJ2-1	-
CSAMGLAGVGAYEQYF	TGCAGTGCCATGGGACTAGCGGGAGTAGGGGCCTACGAGCAGTACTTC	16	-	TRBV20-1	TRBJ2-7	TRBD2
CASSPEGSSYEQYF	TGTGCCAGCAGCCCCGAAGGATCCTCCTACGAGCAGTACTTC	14	-	TRBV7-9	TRBJ2-7	-
CASSLARTGVADTQYF	TGCGCCAGCAGCTTGGCCAGGACAGGGGTGGCAGATACGCAGTATTTT	16	-	TRBV5-1	TRBJ2-3	TRBD1
CATSPIPAGVLGVGEQFF	TGTGCCACCAGCCCCATCCCAGCGGGAGTCCTGGGGGTCGGTGAGCAGTTCTTC	18	-	TRBV15	TRBJ2-1	TRBD2
CASSLKQNDYEQYF	TGTGCCAGCAGCTTAAAACAAAACGACTACGAGCAGTACTTC	14	-	TRBV13	TRBJ2-7	-
CASSSIAGSSYNEQFF	TGTGCCAGCAGTTCGATAGCGGGGAGCTCCTACAATGAGCAGTTCTTC	16	-	TRBV27	TRBJ2-1	TRBD2
CASSTDSPWIETQYF	TGCGCCAGCAGCACCGACTCCCCCTGGATAGAGACCCAGTACTTC	15	-	TRBV5-1	TRBJ2-5	-
CASSVDREETQYF	TGTGCCAGCAGCGTCGACAGGGAAGAGACCCAGTACTTC	13	-	TRBV9	TRBJ2-5	TRBD1
CSARDGQENQPQHF	TGCAGTGCTAGAGATGGACAGGAAAATCAGCCCCAGCATTTT	14	once	TRBV20-1	TRBJ1-5	TRBD1
CAWSGGRELFF	TGTGCCTGGTCTGGAGGGCGGGAGCTGTTTTTT	11	-	TRBV30	TRBJ2-2	-
CASSTEQISNQPQHF	TGTGCCAGTAGTACGGAACAGATTAGCAATCAGCCCCAGCATTTT	15	-	TRBV19	TRBJ1-5	-
CASSSPTGGDEQFF	TGTGCCAGCAGTTCGCCGACCGGGGGGGATGAGCAGTTCTTC	14	-	TRBV6-6	TRBJ2-1	TRBD2
CASSLLQGGNYGYTF	TGTGCCAGCAGCTTATTACAGGGCGGTAACTATGGCTACACCTTC	15	-	TRBV7-8	TRBJ1-2	-
CASSFEGGGWREGTQYF	TGTGCCAGCAGCTTCGAAGGGGGCGGGTGGCGAGAAGGGACCCAGTACTTC	17	-	TRBV11-2	TRBJ2-5	TRBD1
CATSGQGGDEQFF	TGTGCCACCAGCGGACAGGGTGGCGATGAGCAGTTCTTC	13	-	TRBV15	TRBJ2-1	TRBD1
CAISEGGGTGELFF	TGTGCCATCAGTGAGGGTGGAGGCACCGGGGAGCTGTTTTTT	14	-	TRBV10-3	TRBJ2-2	-
CASSPGSTSEKLFF	TGTGCCAGCAGCCCCGGCAGCACTTCTGAAAAACTGTTTTTT	14	-	TRBV11-1	TRBJ1-4	-
CASSPHRRRETQYF	TGTGCCAGCAGTCCCCATAGGAGGAGGGAGACCCAGTACTTC	14	-	TRBV27	TRBJ2-5	-
CASSQVGRVYNSPLHF	TGTGCCAGCAGCCAAGTAGGCAGAGTTTATAATTCACCCCTCCACTTT	16	-	TRBV3-1	TRBJ1-6	-
CASSLMASGRYGPYEQYF	TGTGCCAGCAGCTTAATGGCTAGCGGGAGGTATGGTCCCTACGAGCAGTACTTC	18	once	TRBV7-3	TRBJ2-7	TRBD2
CASSELAGATWTYEQYF	TGTGCCAGCAGTGAGCTAGCGGGGGCGACGTGGACCTACGAGCAGTACTTC	17	-	TRBV6-2/TRBV6-3	TRBJ2-7	TRBD2
CASSLGGEELNTEVFF	TGTGCCAGCAGCTTGGGAGGCGAGGAGTTGAACACTGAAGTTTTCTTT	16	-	TRBV5-4	TRBJ1-1	-
CASSSHSGAGVEQYF	TGCGCCAGCAGCTCTCATTCTGGGGCCGGGGTCGAGCAGTACTTC	15	-	TRBV5-1	TRBJ2-7	-